The 2 T cell receptor beta chains below were found in one sample sequenced in a study of blood T cell repertoires in COVID-19. Only in-frame clones appear in the TCRdb table, and some are missing; sequencing was by immunoSEQ multiplex PCR. The data show roughly 430,000 clones, with 88% seen just once and approximately 2.1% held by the top ten. Sequencing was performed on PBMCs or T cells enriched from blood (not recorded which). The receptors shown here come from a woman in her 40s with acute COVID-19.

The V gene is TRBV4-2, the J gene TRBJ2-3, with 11 bases lining up with TRBD1. The CDR3 runs 19 residues. The germline gives CDR1 LGHNA, CDR2 YNFKEQ. Trimming removed 1 base from V and 0 bases from J; junction bases left unmatched: 9. The CDR3 DNA reads TGTGCCAGCAGCCAAGGTAGCCAAGGGACAGGGGGAAGCACAGATACGCAGTATTTT. This gives the protein CASSQGSQGTGGSTDTQYF.

V usage is TRBV5-1 and J usage is TRBJ1-6, with D possibly matching TRBD1 (5 bases). V was cut by 1 base and J by 6 bases, with 11 bases left in between. Germline CDR1 is SGHRS and CDR2 is YFSETQ. This CDR3 has 15 amino acids. The DNA of the CDR3 is TGCGCCAGCAGCTTGCAAGCGCAGGGTAATTCACCCCTCCACTTT. Encoded protein: CASSLQAQGNSPLHF.